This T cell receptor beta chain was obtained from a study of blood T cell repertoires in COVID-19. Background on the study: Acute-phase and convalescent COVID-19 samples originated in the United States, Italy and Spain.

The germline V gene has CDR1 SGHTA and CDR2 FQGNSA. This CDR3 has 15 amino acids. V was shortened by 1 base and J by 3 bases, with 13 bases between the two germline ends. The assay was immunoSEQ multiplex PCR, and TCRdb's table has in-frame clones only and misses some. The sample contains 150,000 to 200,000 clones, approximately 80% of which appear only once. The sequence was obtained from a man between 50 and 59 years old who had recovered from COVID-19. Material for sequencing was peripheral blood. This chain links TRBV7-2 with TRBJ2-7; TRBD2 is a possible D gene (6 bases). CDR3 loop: CASSLDAGGSYEQYF. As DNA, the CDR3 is TGTGCCAGCAGCTTAGACGCCGGGGGAAGCTACGAGCAGTACTTC.